The table lists the clone carrying this T cell receptor beta chain with a count of one. The source of the sample is a study of blood T cell repertoires in COVID-19. Across the study: Spain, Italy and the United States supplied samples that represented acute and convalescent COVID-19.

Germline CDR1 GTSNPN, CDR2 SVGIG (reference sequence). With 1 base clipped from V and 4 bases from J, the junction kept 5 bases outside the gene matches. The CDR3 runs 14 residues. Per the authors' pipeline: Estimation of nucleated cell counts relied on the amplification of reference gene primers. Profiled with immunoSEQ multiplex PCR; TCRdb holds only in-frame clones, not every one. V and J calls and clone size are copied from that table; D and trimming were computed from the DNA. This sample has more than 150,000 clones, with around 79% found just once. The chain joins TRBV30 to TRBJ2-7; 9 nucleotides match TRBD2. The sequencing sample was made of peripheral blood. This TCR was sampled from a man in his sixties with active or convalescent COVID-19. This CDR3 reads CAWSGLAELYEQYF. The CDR3 bases are TGTGCCTGGAGTGGACTAGCGGAACTATACGAGCAGTACTTC.